This T cell receptor beta chain came from a study of cytomegalovirus exposure and HLA in healthy donors. Whole-study results and caveats: Most TCR sequences showed up rarely, but some public TCRs showed up in many donors. Associated with cytomegalovirus, according to the listing, were about 160 TCR beta chains.

There are 15 residues in the CDR3. Germline V gene sequence: CDR1 PRHDT, CDR2 FYEKMQ (reference sequence). Germline trimming cut 4 bases from V and 2 bases from J; bases unmatched to any gene: 4. This clone was seen a single time. Its antigen is unidentified. Using immunoSEQ multiplex PCR, the repertoire was profiled, and TCRdb retains in-frame clones only, with some absent. The sample has 97,000 or so clones, around 96% seen once; the top ten hold roughly 0.9%. The chain carries TRBV13 and TRBJ2-3; the match to TRBD2 covers 9 bases. Sequencing was done on a sample of PBMCs. This TCR came from a woman under 30 in good health and CMV-seronegative. The CDR3 nucleotides are TGTGCCAGCAGCTCGTTAGCGGGGGTCACAGATACGCAGTATTTT. Its protein product is CASSSLAGVTDTQYF.